Listed below are T cell receptor beta chains from one sample, sequenced in a study of molecular identifiers for immune sequencing clone quantification. TCRdb passed the PCR reads through MiXCR, listing each CDR3 protein once. The sample includes about half a million distinct CDR3 sequences, roughly a fifth of them seen just once. Input material: naive CD8+ T cells from blood, with Jurkat cell RNA spiked in. These TCRs come from a human donor in good health. Some libraries in this study had Jurkat cell RNA spiked in. Both conserved end residues are trimmed from each CDR3.

TRBV7-2,TRBJ2-1,ASSLLGVGYNEQF
TRBV28,TRBJ1-5,ASRSPGVSNQPQH
TRBV29-1,TRBJ2-2,SVLLASTTNTGELF
TRBV3-1,TRBJ2-1,ASSQDAGQNNEQF
TRBV11-2,TRBJ2-3,ASSGFGRLLAGGPSTVTQY
TRBV7-9,TRBJ2-3,ASSLAGLSDTQY
TRBV6-2/TRBV6-3,TRBJ2-3,ASSPGLSGRAETDTQY
TRBV4-1,TRBJ2-3,ASSQDITFLADTQY
TRBV6-5,TRBJ1-4,ASSYQKGGGNEKLF
TRBV2,TRBJ2-1,ASLGTGQRDEQF
TRBV7-2,TRBJ2-5,ASSPTGAGPQETQY
TRBV27,TRBJ2-2,ASRDRGYTGELF
TRBV4-3,TRBJ1-1,ASSQDRADGGAF
TRBV29-1,TRBJ2-7,SGRQGYEQY
TRBV12-5,TRBJ2-2,ASGLTQRGGTGELF
TRBV27,TRBJ1-1,ASSSQQTGNTEAF
TRBV20-1,TRBJ2-3,SALDSSSTDTQY
TRBV7-2,TRBJ2-7,ASSLTSGSVPYEQY
TRBV3-1,TRBJ2-1,ASSPRFPYSSYNEQF
TRBV6-5,TRBJ2-2,ASRTETGMTGELF
TRBV7-9,TRBJ2-7,ASSTRQGSLLEQY
TRBV6-2/TRBV6-3,TRBJ2-2,ASSYYTGELF